These 12 T cell receptor beta chains were sequenced from one sample in a study. MiXCR was run by TCRdb on the RT-PCR reads, yielding one entry per CDR3 protein. Of more than 600,000 distinct CDR3 sequences listed, over 12% are singletons. The source material was memory CD4+ T cells from blood. The source of these receptors is a female donor in good health, serving as a healthy control.

This clonotype showed up just a few times. The rearrangement uses TRBV20-1 and TRBJ2-1; 11 bases match TRBD2. Trimming took 0 bases from V and 0 from J; bases not matched to a gene: 13. This CDR3 spans 20 amino acids. Per germline, CDR1 DFQATT and CDR2 SNEGSKA (reference sequence). CDR3 amino acids: CSARDRGKSLAGGSYNEQFF. As DNA, the CDR3 is TGCAGTGCTAGAGATCGGGGGAAAAGCCTAGCGGGAGGCTCCTACAATGAGCAGTTCTTC.

This clonotype was detected a few times. V is TRBV7-9 and J is TRBJ2-7; D may be TRBD2 (6 bases). This CDR3 region has 13 residues. Germline CDR1 SEHNR, CDR2 FQNEAQ (reference sequence). V was clipped by 7 bases and J by 3 bases, with 13 bases between them. In nucleotides, the CDR3 is TGTGCCAGCAACCTTGGGGGGATCTACGAGCAGTACTTC. Translated: CASNLGGIYEQYF.

This clonotype was detected many times. This chain joins TRBV20-1 and TRBJ1-1; 7 bases are shared with TRBD1. V shed 5 bases and J 3 bases; nucleotides not matched to a gene: 3. CDR3 length: 12 amino acids. The germline V gene encodes CDR1 DFQATT and CDR2 SNEGSKA (reference sequence). CDR3 in DNA: TGCAGTGCTCGACAGGGCCACACTGAAGCTTTCTTT. It encodes CSARQGHTEAFF.

This clonotype occurred many times. The V call is TRBV7-2, the J call TRBJ2-6, with TRBD1 identical over 7 bases. Germline CDR1 reads SGHTA; CDR2 reads FQGNSA. This CDR3 region has 15 residues. V gave up 4 bases and J gave up 2 bases; unmatched junction bases: 2. The chain's CDR3 is CASSSQGAGANVLTF. CDR3 nucleotide sequence: TGTGCCAGCAGCTCCCAGGGGGCTGGGGCCAACGTCCTGACTTTC.

This clonotype has just a few counts. The chain is built from TRBV27 and TRBJ1-2, with 10 bases lining up with TRBD1. The trim removed 5 bases at V and 5 bases at J, leaving 8 bases unmatched. Per the germline V gene, CDR1 is MNHEY and CDR2 is SMNVEV (reference sequence). This CDR3 spans 15 amino acids. This CDR3 reads CASSPPGQGLYGYTF. Here the CDR3 DNA reads TGTGCCAGCAGTCCTCCGGGACAGGGGTTATATGGCTACACCTTC.

This clonotype was observed at least ten times. The chain links TRBV6-5 to TRBJ1-2; 10 nucleotides match TRBD1. Germline V CDR1 and CDR2: MNHEY, SVGAGI. This CDR3 is built from 15 residues. V lost 4 bases and J lost 7; bases outside the gene matches: 9. CDR3 in amino acids: CASSFRTGGASGYTF. CDR3 sequence (DNA): TGTGCCAGCAGTTTTCGGACAGGGGGGGCCAGTGGCTACACCTTC.

This rearrangement joins TRBV6-5 to TRBJ2-5; 8 bases align to TRBD2. Germline CDR1 is MNHEY and CDR2 is SVGAGI. Trimming cost V 0 bases and J 5 bases; bases outside gene matches: 8. This CDR3 contains 16 residues. This CDR3 is CASSYSIGTSRETQYF. CDR3 sequence (DNA): TGTGCCAGCAGTTACTCGATCGGGACTAGTAGGGAGACCCAGTACTTC.

V usage is TRBV5-1 and J usage is TRBJ2-1; the match to TRBD2 covers 13 bases. This CDR3 region has 16 residues. The V gene's germline CDR1 is SGHRS and CDR2 YFSETQ. V lost 4 bases and J lost 7; bases outside the gene matches: 8. The CDR3 DNA is TGCGCCAGCAGCAGGGGACTAGCGGGACGTAGGAATGAGCAGTTCTTC. It yields the protein CASSRGLAGRRNEQFF.

The chain recombines TRBV6-2 or TRBV6-3 with TRBJ2-1, with a possible D match to TRBD2 (6 bases). This CDR3 is built from 13 residues. CDR1 is MNHEY, CDR2 SVGEGT, per germline. V lost 6 bases to trimming and J lost 8 bases, with 14 bases between them. The CDR3 DNA sequence: TGTGCCAGCAGGCAATGGCGGGGCGATGAGCAGTTCTTC. Amino acids: CASRQWRGDEQFF.

The chain recombines TRBV15 with TRBJ1-4; D gene unclear. The CDR3 covers 14 residues. Germline loops: CDR1 LNHNV, CDR2 YYDKDF (reference sequence). The V and J ends lost 2 bases and 5 bases respectively, with 9 bases between them. The CDR3 region is CATSRPQRNEKLFF. The CDR3 region has the DNA TGTGCCACCAGCAGACCGCAGAGAAATGAAAAACTGTTTTTT.

The table lists this clonotype with many counts. The chain couples TRBV20-1 to TRBJ1-4; D is unresolved. CDR1 and CDR2 (germline): DFQATT, SNEGSKA (reference sequence). The CDR3 length is 14 residues. The V end lost 4 bases, the J end lost 8 bases, and 17 bases lay between the germline ends. CDR3 DNA: TGCAGTGCTAACCCAGCCCCTGGAGTGGAAAAACTGTTTTTT. Protein: CSANPAPGVEKLFF.

This clonotype was counted at least ten times. One junction end does not reproduce the germline sequence, and a read error may be involved. The chain has TRBV7-9 and TRBJ1-1; D gene uncertain. The CDR3 is 9 residues long. Germline V gene sequence: CDR1 SEHNR, CDR2 FQNEAQ (reference sequence). The CDR3 loop is CASSLRTIF. CDR3 sequence (DNA): TGTGCCAGCAGCCTACGGACGATCTTT.